One sample yielded the 14 T cell receptor beta chains listed below, sequenced in a study of shared clonotypes between healthy human individuals. Here immunoSEQ multiplex PCR was the method, and the copy in TCRdb shows in-frame clones only, minus some. Of around 1 million clones in the sample, 76% were seen once. Material: memory CD4+ T cells sorted from blood. Subset in this sample: CD45RA-negative fraction. The source is a man aged 18 to 29 in good health.

This sequence joins TRBV28 and TRBJ2-5; D remains ambiguous. This CDR3 comprises 12 residues. Germline values: CDR1 MDHEN, CDR2 SYDVKM. V lost 4 bases and J 5 bases, leaving 8 bases between the germline ends. The CDR3 DNA reads as TGTGCCAGCAGTTCCGCAGTCGAGACCCAGTACTTC. Its protein is CASSSAVETQYF.

This clone was observed a single time. The chain recombines TRBV18 with TRBJ2-7, with D possibly matching TRBD1 (6 bases). CDR1 is KGHSH and CDR2 is LQKENI in the germline V gene. V dropped 5 bases and J dropped 3 bases, with 8 bases sitting between them. The CDR3 contains 12 residues. CDR3 DNA: TGTGCCAGCTCAGAACAGGGCTACGAGCAGTACTTC. It codes for CASSEQGYEQYF.

This chain uses TRBV28 with TRBJ2-3; 8 bases agree with TRBD1. This CDR3 is built from 14 residues. Germline V CDR1 and CDR2: MDHEN, SYDVKM. Unmatched junction bases numbered 3, after V lost 2 bases and J lost 5 bases. The CDR3 sequence is CASSLQGAGDTQYF. CDR3 coding DNA: TGTGCCAGCAGTTTACAGGGGGCGGGAGATACGCAGTATTTT.

This sequence joins TRBV9 and TRBJ1-6, with D unresolved. The CDR3 totals 20 residues. CDR1 is SGDLS and CDR2 is YYNGEE in the germline V gene. V was cut by 9 bases and J by 1 base, with 29 bases left in between. The CDR3 DNA follows: TGTGCCATCCCCCACCGTATAGCATCCCCTATAGCGTCCTATAATTCACCCCTCCACTTT. Protein: CAIPHRIASPIASYNSPLHF.

In its sample, this clone was seen once. This chain joins TRBV5-1 and TRBJ2-5, with D possibly being TRBD2 (6 bases). The V and J ends lost 1 base and 7 bases respectively, with 14 bases between them. CDR1 and CDR2 (germline): SGHRS, YFSETQ. CDR3 size: 14 residues. This CDR3 reads CASSLSGVDGTQYF. The CDR3 nucleotides read TGCGCCAGCAGCTTGTCGGGGGTTGATGGGACCCAGTACTTC. The variable domain in full, completed from reference TRBV5-1 and TRBJ2-5, reads KAGVTQTPRYLIKTRGQQVTLSCSPISGHRSVSWYQQTPGQGLQFLFEYFSETQRNKGNFPGRFSGRQFSNSRSEMNVSTLELGDSALYLCASSLSGVDGTQYFGPGTRLLVL.

The chain combines TRBV19 with TRBJ1-6; TRBD1 aligns across 8 bases. V gave up 5 bases and J gave up 13 bases; unmatched junction bases: 16. The V gene's germline CDR1 is LNHDA and CDR2 SQIVND (reference sequence). The CDR3 consists of 16 residues. This CDR3 is CASSVNRDRPQGPLHF. CDR3 sequence (DNA): TGTGCCAGTAGTGTCAACCGGGACAGGCCCCAGGGGCCCCTCCACTTT.

The chain joins TRBV29-1 to TRBJ2-3; D is unresolved. CDR3 length equals 15 residues. V was trimmed by 1 base and J by 0 bases, leaving 11 bases between them. The germline CDR1 and CDR2 sequences are SQVTM and ANQGSEA. CDR3 DNA: TGCAGCGTTGAAGGAGCGTTCAAAAGCACAGATACGCAGTATTTT. Its protein is CSVEGAFKSTDTQYF.

With respect to this clone: Other DNA sequences from this sample encode an identical CDR3 as well. The rearrangement joins TRBV9 to TRBJ2-7, with TRBD1 matching 7 bases. After removal of 0 bases from V and 0 bases from J, the junction contained 0 bases not matched to a gene. The CDR3 sequence is 14 residues long. The germline V gene has CDR1 SGDLS and CDR2 YYNGEE. The CDR3: CASSVGDSSYEQYF. The CDR3 DNA reads TGTGCCAGCAGCGTAGGGGACAGCTCCTACGAGCAGTACTTC.

The CDR3 DNA is TGTGCCAGCCAGGGTGGGGCCAACGTCCTGACTTTC. It specifies CASQGGANVLTF. This chain joins TRBV18 and TRBJ2-6; possibly TRBD1 for D (5 bases). The ends were cut back, 8 bases at V and 3 bases at J, with 5 bases in the middle. The CDR3 contains 12 residues. Germline values: CDR1 KGHSH, CDR2 LQKENI.

This clone is a singleton in its sample. V gene TRBV7-2 combines with J gene TRBJ2-2; 12 bases agree with TRBD2. Germline values: CDR1 SGHTA, CDR2 FQGNSA. This CDR3 contains 16 residues. The junction had 8 bases not matched to a gene; V was cut back by 5 bases and J by 7 bases. The CDR3 region has the DNA TGTGCCAGCAGCCCCAGACTAGCGGGGGCGGACGGGGAGCTGTTTTTT. Its protein product is CASSPRLAGADGELFF.

This clone appeared a few times. V usage is TRBV28 and J usage is TRBJ1-3, with D unresolved. The germline V gene has CDR1 MDHEN and CDR2 SYDVKM. This CDR3 contains 17 residues. V lost 6 bases, J lost 0 bases, and 18 bases lay in between. CDR3 residues: CASSPSRAVLSGNTIYF. The CDR3 DNA is TGTGCCAGCAGCCCCAGTCGGGCGGTACTCTCTGGAAACACCATATATTTT.

The chain employs TRBV28 and TRBJ2-1, with a possible D match to TRBD1 (6 bases). CDR3 length equals 15 residues. Germline V lookup: CDR1 MDHEN, CDR2 SYDVKM. Trimming pared 2 bases from V and 2 bases from J, leaving 10 bases between. The chain's CDR3 is CASSLAGTTYNEQFF. The CDR3 DNA follows: TGTGCCAGCAGTTTAGCCGGGACAACCTACAATGAGCAGTTCTTC.

The J gene is TRBJ1-1, the V gene TRBV5-6, with D maybe TRBD1 (5 bases). The V end was cut by 0 bases, the J end by 5 bases, with 17 bases between. The CDR3 runs 16 residues. Germline assignment: CDR1 SGHDT and CDR2 YYEEEE. DNA for the CDR3: TGTGCCAGCAGCTTGGCGTCAGGGTCCTCAAAAACTGAAGCTTTCTTT. Translated: CASSLASGSSKTEAFF.

This rearrangement joins TRBV6-5 to TRBJ1-2; no clear D. This CDR3 region has 12 residues. The V gene's germline CDR1 is MNHEY and CDR2 SVGAGI. Between the trimmed V and J ends, which lost 5 bases and 5 bases, there was a span of 9 bases. Here the CDR3 DNA reads TGTGCCAGCAGTCCCAGCTTATATGGCTACACCTTC. It codes for CASSPSLYGYTF.